The rows below give T cell receptor beta chains drawn from one sample of a study of blood T cells in healthy people across ages. TCRdb reprocessed the 5' RACE reads with MiXCR, giving one entry per CDR3 protein. The sample gives just under 750,000 distinct CDR3 sequences, about 24% of which show up once; approximately 20% is in the top ten. The specimen sequenced was blood. The receptors originated from a man between 65 and 85 years old in good health. Both conserved end residues are part of each CDR3. D genes are given only for firm matches. Clone size is not always given. Where it is, it says once, few, many or a class for expanded clones.

D gene	V gene	clone size	J gene	CDR3 DNA	CDR3 protein
TRBD2	TRBV7-3	NA	TRBJ2-5	TGTGCCAGCAGCTTTTCTTCCGGGAGGGAGACCCAGTACTTC	CASSFSSGRETQYF
NA	TRBV25-1	once	TRBJ1-1	TGTGCCAGCAGTAACAGCTTTAACACTGAAGCTTTCTTT	CASSNSFNTEAFF
TRBD2	TRBV5-5	NA	TRBJ2-3	TGTGCCAGCAGCTTGGTAGCCCCCCTAGCGGGCACAGATACGCAGTATTTT	CASSLVAPLAGTDTQYF
NA	TRBV20-1	NA	TRBJ1-2	TGCAGTGCTAGGCTGCAGGGTGGTGGCTACACCTTC	CSARLQGGGYTF
TRBD2	TRBV5-5	NA	TRBJ2-1	TGTGCCAGCAGCCCTCGGACTAGCGGGAGGAAAAATGAGCAGTTCTTC	CASSPRTSGRKNEQFF
NA	TRBV24-1	few	TRBJ2-1	TGTGCCACCCGTAAGGGGGTCTACAATGAGCAGTTCTTC	CATRKGVYNEQFF
NA	TRBV19	few	TRBJ2-3	TGTGCCAGTAGTATAGAAAGTCGTAGCACAGATACGCAGTATTTT	CASSIESRSTDTQYF
NA	TRBV18	many	TRBJ1-4	TGTGCCAGCTCCAAATTTCCGGAAAATAATGAAAAACTGTTTTTT	CASSKFPENNEKLFF
NA	TRBV7-8	NA	TRBJ2-7	TGTGCCAGCAGCTTAAGGGCAACAGGGACTTCCTACGAGCAGTACTTC	CASSLRATGTSYEQYF
NA	TRBV6-4	many	TRBJ2-2	TGTGCCAGCAGTACTAGGGCGGCCGGGGAGCTGTTTTTT	CASSTRAAGELFF
NA	TRBV18	NA	TRBJ2-7	TGTGCCAGCTCTCCACTAGGAGTCAACGAGCAGTACTTC	CASSPLGVNEQYF
TRBD2	TRBV5-1	few	TRBJ2-1	TGCGCCAGCAGCTTGGCTCTAGCGGAATACAATGAGCAGTTCTTC	CASSLALAEYNEQFF
NA	TRBV11-2	NA	TRBJ2-1	TGTGCCAGCAGCTTCGTCCGGGGGAATGAGCAGTTCTTC	CASSFVRGNEQFF
NA	TRBV7-8	NA	TRBJ1-5	TGTGCCAGCAGTGGGGGGAATAGCAATCAGCCCCAGCATTTT	CASSGGNSNQPQHF
NA	TRBV18	few	TRBJ1-5	TGTGCCAGCTCACCCCCCGACGGAAACAATCAGCCCCAGCATTTT	CASSPPDGNNQPQHF
TRBD2	TRBV10-3	NA	TRBJ2-5	TGTGCCATCAGTGATCAAGGACTAGCGGGAGAGACCCAGTACTTC	CAISDQGLAGETQYF
NA	TRBV25-1	few	TRBJ2-3	TGTGCCAGCAGTCTGTGGCAGAACGAACACACAGATACGCAGTATTTT	CASSLWQNEHTDTQYF